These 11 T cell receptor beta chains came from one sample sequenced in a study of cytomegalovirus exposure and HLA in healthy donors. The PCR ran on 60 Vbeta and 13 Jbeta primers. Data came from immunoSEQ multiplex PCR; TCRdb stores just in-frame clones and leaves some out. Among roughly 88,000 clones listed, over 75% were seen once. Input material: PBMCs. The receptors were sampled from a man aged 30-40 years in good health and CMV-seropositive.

The CDR3 region is CAISELGLGYTF. CDR3 in DNA: TGTGCCATCAGTGAGTTGGGGCTTGGCTACACCTTC. The V and J genes are TRBV10-3 and TRBJ1-2; D might be TRBD1 (5 bases). The CDR3 is 12 amino acids. The germline gives CDR1 ENHRY, CDR2 SYGVKD. Trimming left V 1 base short and J 7 bases short, with 7 bases between.

The CDR3 bases are TGTGCCAGCAGTGCCCAGCGGGGAAGCACAGATACGCAGTATTTT. Translation gives CASSAQRGSTDTQYF. The chain employs TRBV6-4 and TRBJ2-3; 7 nucleotides line up with TRBD2. Germline values: CDR1 MRHNA, CDR2 SNTAGT. V was clipped by 4 bases and J by 0 bases; unmatched bases: 4. The CDR3 has 15 residues.

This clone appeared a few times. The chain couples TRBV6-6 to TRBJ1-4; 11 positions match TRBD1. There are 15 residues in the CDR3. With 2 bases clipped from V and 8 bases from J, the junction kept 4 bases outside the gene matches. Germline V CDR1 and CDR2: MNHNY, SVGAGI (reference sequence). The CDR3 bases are TGTGCCAGCAGTTACGCAGGGACAGGGGGAGAAAAACTGTTTTTT. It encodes CASSYAGTGGEKLFF.

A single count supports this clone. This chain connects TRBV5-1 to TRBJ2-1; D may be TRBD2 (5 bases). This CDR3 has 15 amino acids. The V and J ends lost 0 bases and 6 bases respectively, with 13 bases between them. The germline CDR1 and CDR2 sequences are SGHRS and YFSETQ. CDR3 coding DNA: TGCGCCAGCAGCTTGGCTGGGTCTGGACTCAATGAGCAGTTCTTC. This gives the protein CASSLAGSGLNEQFF. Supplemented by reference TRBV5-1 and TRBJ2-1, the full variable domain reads KAGVTQTPRYLIKTRGQQVTLSCSPISGHRSVSWYQQTPGQGLQFLFEYFSETQRNKGNFPGRFSGRQFSNSRSEMNVSTLELGDSALYLCASSLAGSGLNEQFFGPGTRLTVL.

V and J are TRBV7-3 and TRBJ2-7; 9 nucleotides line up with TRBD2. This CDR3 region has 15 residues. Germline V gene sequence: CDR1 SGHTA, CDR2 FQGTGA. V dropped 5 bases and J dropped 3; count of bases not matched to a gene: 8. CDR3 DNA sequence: TGTGCCAGCAGCGCCCGAGCGGGAGGTGACTACGAGCAGTACTTC. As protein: CASSARAGGDYEQYF.

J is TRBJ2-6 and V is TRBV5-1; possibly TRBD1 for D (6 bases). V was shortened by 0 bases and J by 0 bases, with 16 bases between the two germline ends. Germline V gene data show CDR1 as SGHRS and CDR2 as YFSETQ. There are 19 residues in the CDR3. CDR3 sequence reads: CASSLVPDRLISGANVLTF. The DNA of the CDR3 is TGCGCCAGCAGCTTGGTACCGGACAGACTAATCTCTGGGGCCAACGTCCTGACTTTC.

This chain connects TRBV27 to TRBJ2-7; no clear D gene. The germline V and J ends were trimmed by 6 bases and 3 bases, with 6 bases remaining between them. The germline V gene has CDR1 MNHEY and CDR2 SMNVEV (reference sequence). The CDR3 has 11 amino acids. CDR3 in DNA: TGTGCCAGCAGCCCCCACTACGAGCAGTACTTC. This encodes CASSPHYEQYF.

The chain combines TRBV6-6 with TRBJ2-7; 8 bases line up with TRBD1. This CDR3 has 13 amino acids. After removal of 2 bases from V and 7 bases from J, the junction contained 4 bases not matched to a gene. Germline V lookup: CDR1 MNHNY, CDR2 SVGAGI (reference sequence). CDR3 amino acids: CASSYKTGEEQYV. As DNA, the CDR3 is TGTGCCAGCAGTTACAAGACAGGGGAAGAGCAGTACGTC.

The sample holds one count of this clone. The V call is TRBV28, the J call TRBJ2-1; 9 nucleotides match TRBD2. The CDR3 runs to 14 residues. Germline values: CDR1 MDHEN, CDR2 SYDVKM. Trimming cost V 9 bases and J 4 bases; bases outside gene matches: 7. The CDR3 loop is CASSGLAGYNEQFF. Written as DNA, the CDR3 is TGTGCCAGTTCTGGGCTAGCGGGGTACAATGAGCAGTTCTTC.

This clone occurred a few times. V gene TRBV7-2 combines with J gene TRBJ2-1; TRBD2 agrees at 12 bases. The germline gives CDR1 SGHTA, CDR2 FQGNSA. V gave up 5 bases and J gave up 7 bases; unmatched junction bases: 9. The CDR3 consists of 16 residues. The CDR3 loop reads CASSPSSGRAGNEQFF. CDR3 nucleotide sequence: TGTGCCAGCAGCCCCTCTAGCGGGAGGGCTGGAAATGAGCAGTTCTTC.

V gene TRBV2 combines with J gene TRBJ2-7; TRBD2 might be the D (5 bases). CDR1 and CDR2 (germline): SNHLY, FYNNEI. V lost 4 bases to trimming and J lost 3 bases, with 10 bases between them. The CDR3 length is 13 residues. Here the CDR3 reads CASSAEGIYEQYF. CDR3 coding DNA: TGTGCCAGCAGTGCAGAGGGAATCTACGAGCAGTACTTC.